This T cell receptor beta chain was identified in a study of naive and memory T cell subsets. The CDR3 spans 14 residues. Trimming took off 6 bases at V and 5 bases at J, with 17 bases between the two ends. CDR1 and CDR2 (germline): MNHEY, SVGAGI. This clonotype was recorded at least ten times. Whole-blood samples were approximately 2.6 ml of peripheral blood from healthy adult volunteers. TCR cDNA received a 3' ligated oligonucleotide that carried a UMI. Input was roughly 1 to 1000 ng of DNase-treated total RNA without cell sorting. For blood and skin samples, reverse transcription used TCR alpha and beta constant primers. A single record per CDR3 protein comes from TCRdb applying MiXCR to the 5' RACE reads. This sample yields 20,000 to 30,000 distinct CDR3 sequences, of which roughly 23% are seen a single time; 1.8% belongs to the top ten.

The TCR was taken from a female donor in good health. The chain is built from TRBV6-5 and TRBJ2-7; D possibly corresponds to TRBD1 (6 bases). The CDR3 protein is CASSITTQGHEQYF. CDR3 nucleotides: TGTGCCAGCAGCATCACTACACAGGGCCACGAGCAGTACTTC.